This T cell receptor beta chain was obtained from a study of response to subunit inactivated influenza vaccine. Overall study results and limits: With each seasonal influenza vaccination, the authors suggested, few new T cells are recruited.

Comments on this clonotype: Its antigen is not identified.

Each CDR3 protein is one row after TCRdb ran MiXCR on the RT-PCR reads. There are approximately 230,000 distinct CDR3 sequences in the sample; 12% occur only once, and 7.8% lies in the top ten. Unmatched junction bases numbered 7, after V lost 5 bases and J lost 1 base. The CDR3 sequence is 16 residues long. CDR1 and CDR2 (germline): MNHEY, SVGEGT. This chain joins TRBV6-2 or TRBV6-3 and TRBJ2-7, with 11 bases fitting TRBD2. Sequenced material: non-naive T cells sorted from PBMCs, taken 14 to 15 days before vaccination. The clonotype was recovered from a man aged 45 to 65 who received an inactivated influenza vaccine. CDR3: CASSHTGTSGSYEQYF. The CDR3 bases are TGTGCCAGCAGTCACACCGGGACTAGCGGATCCTACGAGCAGTACTTC.